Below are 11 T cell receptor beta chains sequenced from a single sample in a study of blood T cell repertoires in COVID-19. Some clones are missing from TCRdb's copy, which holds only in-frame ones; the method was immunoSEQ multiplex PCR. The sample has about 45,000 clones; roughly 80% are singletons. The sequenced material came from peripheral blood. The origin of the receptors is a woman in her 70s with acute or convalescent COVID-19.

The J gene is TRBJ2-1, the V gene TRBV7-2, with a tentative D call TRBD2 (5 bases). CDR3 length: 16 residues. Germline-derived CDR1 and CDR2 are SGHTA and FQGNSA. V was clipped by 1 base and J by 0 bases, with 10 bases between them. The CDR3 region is CASSLDLGSSYNEQFF. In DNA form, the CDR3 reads TGTGCCAGCAGCTTAGACTTGGGGAGCTCCTACAATGAGCAGTTCTTC.

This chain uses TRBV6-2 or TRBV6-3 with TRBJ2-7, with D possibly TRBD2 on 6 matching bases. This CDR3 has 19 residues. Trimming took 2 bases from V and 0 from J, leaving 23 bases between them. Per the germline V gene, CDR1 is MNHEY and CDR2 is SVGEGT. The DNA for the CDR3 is TGTGCCAGCAGTTACATCCCCAGTCGTATAGCGGTGAACTCCTACGAGCAGTACTTC. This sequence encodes CASSYIPSRIAVNSYEQYF.

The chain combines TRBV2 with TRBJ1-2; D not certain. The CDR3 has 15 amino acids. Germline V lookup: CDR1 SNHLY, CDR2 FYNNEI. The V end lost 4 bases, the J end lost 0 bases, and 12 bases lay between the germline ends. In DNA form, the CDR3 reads TGTGCCAGCAGTGGTTTTTCAGAGGCTAACTATGGCTACACCTTC. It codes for CASSGFSEANYGYTF.

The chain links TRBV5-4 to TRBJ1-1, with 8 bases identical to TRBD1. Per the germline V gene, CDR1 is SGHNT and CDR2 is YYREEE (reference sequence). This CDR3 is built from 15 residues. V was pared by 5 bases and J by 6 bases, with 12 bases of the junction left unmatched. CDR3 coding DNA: TGTGCCAGCAGAACGCCCCAGGGGGCATTATCTGAAGCTTTCTTT. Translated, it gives CASRTPQGALSEAFF.

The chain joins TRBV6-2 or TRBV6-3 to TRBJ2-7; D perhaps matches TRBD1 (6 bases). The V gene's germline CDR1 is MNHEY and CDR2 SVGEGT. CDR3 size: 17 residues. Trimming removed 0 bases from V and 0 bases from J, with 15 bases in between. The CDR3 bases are TGTGCCAGCAGTTACTCGGGCCACAGGGCCAGCTCCTACGAGCAGTACTTC. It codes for CASSYSGHRASSYEQYF.

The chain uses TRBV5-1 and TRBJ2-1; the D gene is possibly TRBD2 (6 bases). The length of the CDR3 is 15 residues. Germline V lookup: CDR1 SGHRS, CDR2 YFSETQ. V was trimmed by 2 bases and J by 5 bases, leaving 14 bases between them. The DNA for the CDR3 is TGCGCCAGCAGCTTAGGAGGGGATACCCACAATGAGCAGTTCTTC. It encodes CASSLGGDTHNEQFF.

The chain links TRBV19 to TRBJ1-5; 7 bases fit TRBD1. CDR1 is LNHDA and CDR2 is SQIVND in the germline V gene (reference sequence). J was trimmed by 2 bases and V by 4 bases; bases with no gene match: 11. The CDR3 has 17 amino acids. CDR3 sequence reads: CASSTTRDRGRNQPQHF. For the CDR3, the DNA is TGTGCCAGTAGTACCACCCGGGACAGAGGACGCAATCAGCCCCAGCATTTT.

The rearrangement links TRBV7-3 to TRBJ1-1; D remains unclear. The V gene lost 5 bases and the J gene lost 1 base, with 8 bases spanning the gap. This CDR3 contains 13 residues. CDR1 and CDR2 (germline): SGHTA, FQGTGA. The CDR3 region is CASSLRQNTEAFF. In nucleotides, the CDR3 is TGTGCCAGCAGCCTCCGACAGAACACTGAAGCTTTCTTT.

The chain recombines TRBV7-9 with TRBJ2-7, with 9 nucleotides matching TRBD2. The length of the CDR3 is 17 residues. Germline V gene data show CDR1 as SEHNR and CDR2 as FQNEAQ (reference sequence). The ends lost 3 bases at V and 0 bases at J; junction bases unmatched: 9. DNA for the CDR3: TGTGCCAGCAGCTTTGGGATGGCTAGCGGGGACTCCTACGAGCAGTACTTC. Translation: CASSFGMASGDSYEQYF.

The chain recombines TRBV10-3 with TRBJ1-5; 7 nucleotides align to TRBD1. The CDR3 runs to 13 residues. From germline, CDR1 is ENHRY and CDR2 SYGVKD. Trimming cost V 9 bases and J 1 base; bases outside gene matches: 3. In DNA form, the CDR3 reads TGTGCCATTGGACAGGAGAGCAATCAGCCCCAGCATTTT. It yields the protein CAIGQESNQPQHF.

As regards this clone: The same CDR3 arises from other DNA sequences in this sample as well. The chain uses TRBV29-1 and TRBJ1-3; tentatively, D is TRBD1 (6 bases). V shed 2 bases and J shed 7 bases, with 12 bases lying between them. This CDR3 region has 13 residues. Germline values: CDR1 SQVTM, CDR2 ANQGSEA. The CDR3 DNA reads TGCAGCGTTGAAAGGGACACAGGGAACACCATATATTTT. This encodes CSVERDTGNTIYF.